What follows describes a single T cell receptor beta chain. Its antigen specificity is not known. Base qualities were left out, and no much larger clone turns up one base away. The data were taken from a study of cytomegalovirus exposure and HLA in healthy donors (dated by TCRdb to 2016 to 2017). Background for the entire study: An earlier analysis of 587 of the donors reported 276 Gb of sequence data and 117 million unique TCR beta sequences obtained from 180 million or so T cells. About 320 gigabases of sequencing data and tens of millions of unique TCR sequences were included in an early release covering about 700 HLA-typed donors. Of the approximately 400 genotyped donors, approximately 83% fell in the genetic ancestry cluster associated with self-reported Caucasian donors. The study aimed to test whether cataloging public T cell receptors could reveal signatures of past pathogen exposure. The study profiled the T cell repertoires of under 850 subjects by immunosequencing and related them to cytomegalovirus serostatus. In addition to the first cohort of 650 to 800 subjects, a separate validation cohort of approximately 130 different subjects was used. The study combined high-throughput TCR immunosequencing, statistical association of individual TCRs with disease status, and machine learning to predict cytomegalovirus infection status. A later analysis re-examined previously published TCR beta repertoires from more than 550 donors and added high-resolution HLA genotyping to investigate patterns of TCR occurrence. The later analysis used no new phenotypic data to find candidate immune exposures, relying instead on TCR beta sequences and their occurrence across donors. In an earlier analysis of a few hundred of the donors, high-throughput TCR beta sequencing was used to judge whether each TCR beta V gene segment behaved as functional or pseudogenic. Donor age, sex, ethnicity and CMV serostatus were compiled together with the repertoire data. A later genetic analysis took genome-wide SNP genotypes for about 55% of the roughly 700 donors and used that subset as a discovery cohort. All discovery cohort repertoires had been generated on a single sequencing platform. HLA typing included class I and class II loci at four-digit resolution. Typing coverage varied by locus: about 629-640 donors for A, B, C, DRB1 and DQB1; approximately 520 for DQA1; about 590 for DPA1; 400 to 480 for DPB1. Four to six DR-DQ haplotypes were handled as single units for association and clustering, since linkage in the cohort was strong. Among over 350 genotyped donors of the cohort, an average of around 240,000 unique TCR beta nucleotide sequences were sequenced per donor, roughly 18% of them non-productive.

Library preparation was by the immunoSEQ multiplex PCR assay. A mixture of 60 forward primers for TCR Vbeta segments and 13 reverse primers for TCR Jbeta segments was used in the multiplex PCR. Amplification of the CDR3 region of rearranged TCR beta genes was performed with a multiplex PCR assay on genomic DNA. Amplified TCR beta libraries were sequenced as 87-base-pair reads on the Illumina HiSeq System. In the original analysis: Across the 670 or so repertoires, a later analysis counted 80 million or so unique TCR beta chains, around 10 million of which were shared by at least two donors. Raw reads were error-corrected and collapsed into unique sequences with a nearest-neighbor algorithm that merged closely related sequences to remove PCR and sequencing errors. V, D and J gene segments were assigned by aligning CDR3 sequences to IMGT reference sequences. For a sequence to be retained, at least a six-nucleotide match to both a V gene segment and a J gene segment was required. Rearrangements were called productive when the CDR3 lacked stop codons and stayed in frame with V and J; all others were non-productive. CDR3 was defined according to IMGT convention as the region running from the second conserved V-encoded cysteine to the conserved J-encoded phenylalanine. The earlier analysis of about 560 of the donors excluded any sequence lacking an unambiguous match to a single V gene segment. An earlier analysis of around 600 of the donors classified V segments as functional when productive rearrangements were above 56.7% and as segregating when the standard deviation between donors was above 5%. To diagnose cytomegalovirus status from the catalog of TCR beta chain sequences, a statistical classification framework was built. A later analysis assigned V and J genes by comparing TCR nucleotide sequences with IMGT/GENE-DB human TR gene sequences. In a later analysis, CDR3 sequences and most-parsimonious VDJ recombination scenarios were assigned using the TCRdist pipeline. A later analysis defined each TCR beta chain by its CDR3 amino acid sequence plus V-gene family, and excluded reads lacking a unique V-gene family. As a way to deal with suspected cross-contamination and a sequencing artifact, a later analysis dropped roughly 620 nucleotide sequences that were highly shared and had low generation probability. For each public chain, a later analysis derived a clonal expansion index from normalized ranks of inferred template counts within each repertoire. In a later analysis, generation probabilities were computed using a VDJ recombination model fitted to out-of-frame rearrangements, and the results were checked against IGoR. In a later analysis, hypergeometric tests were used to score TCR-TCR, TCR-HLA and TCR-CMV co-occurrence, with a repertoire-size bias correction applied to TCR pairs. In a later analysis, false discovery rates were estimated by permuting HLA or CMV assignments 20 times. In a later analysis, co-occurring TCRs were grouped using DBSCAN, with TCRdist sequence similarity added in when clustering inside HLA-allele-positive subsets. Repertoires with fewer than 30,000 or more than 120,000 public chains, plus five repertoires with anomalous nucleotide sharing, were excluded from co-occurrence clustering. In TCRdb, the immuneACCESS table is reduced to in-frame sequences with V and J assigned. These tables do not hold every clone; where another copy was compared, an unresolved V gene accounts for under half, and the others remain unexplained. V, J and clone size derive from that table, while D and trimming were established from the DNA sequence. This sample holds roughly 260,000 clones; roughly 86% were observed only once. Clones ranked in the top ten supply 1.5% to 2.5% of the sample.

Inclusive of the bounding cysteine and phenylalanine, the CDR3 is 12 residues long. The CDR3 DNA has 36 bases and is translated from base 1. CDR1 and CDR2, per the germline V gene (reference sequence), are SEHNR and FQNEAQ. V is pared back by 8 bases and J by 3 bases, with 9 bases lying between the germline termini. In total, 500 to 700 healthy bone marrow donors made up the cohort. At the time of sampling, all cohort members were nominally healthy, though unrecorded immune exposures were likely present. The donor was CMV seropositive and was included in the group of some 290 seropositive cohort members. A peripheral blood sample was provided by each donor, and peripheral blood mononuclear cells were used for TCR beta sequencing. The Qiagen DNeasy Blood Extraction Kit was used to extract genomic DNA from the blood cell samples. Overall results and qualifications from the work: This cohort had only TCR beta chains sequenced, and the lack of alpha or paired-chain data limited which features could be detected. Three of the identified cytomegalovirus-associated TCR beta chains were confirmed in vitro to be specific for cytomegalovirus antigens. In a later analysis, over 15,000 TCR beta sequences were associated with specific HLA alleles at a false discovery rate of 0.05. The authors suggested that the approach could potentially be extended to other disease states and immunological phenotypes. Across donors, most TCR sequences were observed very rarely, whereas some public TCRs were present in many individuals. For the cohort, immune exposure information was limited to CMV serostatus. In an earlier analysis of 587 of the donors, most TCR beta V segments appeared in productive rearrangements about 87% or about 30% of the time, broadly matching IMGT annotations. In a later analysis, most CMV-associated TCR beta chains were found to appear HLA-restricted, with HLA associations seemingly driven largely by CMV exposure. In a later analysis, HLA-associated TCR beta chains showed more clonal expansion and lower generation probabilities than non-associated chains that were equally common. A further reported finding was that TCR beta sequences accurately predicted the HLA-A and HLA-B alleles for most subjects in the first cohort. Because some donors lacked HLA typing at each locus, the association tests relied only on the typed subset. About 17 rarely observed V segments, including chromosome 9 orphons, were excluded from the earlier analysis of about 500 of the donors because counts were too low. An association between a missense DCLRE1C variant and V-gene and J-gene trimming of TCR beta chains was found in a later genetic analysis and replicated in an independent cohort. Correlated functional status among segregating V segments might reflect linkage disequilibrium, but an unknown experimental factor could not be ruled out. In both the original and validation cohorts, the classifier was reported to diagnose cytomegalovirus status with high specificity and sensitivity. In a later analysis, TCR association rates were found to vary across HLA loci, with the most associated TCRs seen for DRB1 alleles and the fewest for HLA-C alleles. The study gave a list of under 200 TCR beta chains associated with cytomegalovirus. In a later genetic analysis, fewer N-insertions in productive TCRs were reported among donors in an Asian-associated ancestry cluster than the roughly 700-donor mean. Sequencing depth was assumed to be roughly uniform across donors in the presence/absence analyses, though that assumption may not hold. In a later analysis, several top co-occurrence clusters were reported to appear linked to parvovirus B19, influenza, CMV and Epstein-Barr virus. Because the 87-base-pair reads could not distinguish some IMGT-functional V segments, including TRBV6-2 and TRBV6-3, those segments were excluded. The sequencing pipeline was judged likely to have produced a cluster of highly shared sequence variants as a technical artifact. Assigning TCR associations to individual alleles was difficult when HLA alleles, especially DR and DQ, strongly co-occurred.

The TCR sequence derives from a woman aged 40 to 50 in good health and CMV-seropositive. The V gene is TRBV7-9 and the J gene is TRBJ2-3; the D gene is perhaps TRBD2, from 5 matching bases. The sample consisted of PBMCs. The CDR3 protein sequence reads: CASRPGTDTQYF. In nucleotide form, the sequence is TGTGCCAGCCGTCCGGGGACAGATACGCAGTATTTT.